These 19 T cell receptor beta chains were sequenced from one sample in a study of beta chain features in type 1 diabetes. General observations from the study: Researchers report that Type 1 diabetes patients had moderately but significantly shorter TCRB CDR3s across all four CD4+ subsets.

The isolated RNA, all of it, was reverse transcribed, so expressed TCRB transcripts were what got sequenced. Sequencing used immunoSEQ multiplex PCR; TCRdb keeps in-frame clones, though not all of them. The sample includes around 600,000 clones, around 12% seen only once; the top ten take more than 0.1%. Their antigen targets remain unknown. The specimen was naive CD4+ T cells from blood. The source is a man aged 30-40 years with type 1 diabetes.

This clone was counted a few times. The V gene is TRBV11-2, the J gene TRBJ1-1; D may be TRBD1 (5 bases). CDR3 length: 11 residues. Per germline, CDR1 SGHAT and CDR2 FQNNGV. V lost 4 bases and J 9 bases, leaving 9 bases between the germline ends. CDR3 loop: CASSSTAQAFF. Written as DNA, the CDR3 is TGTGCCAGCAGCTCGACAGCCCAAGCTTTCTTT.

J is TRBJ2-2 and V is TRBV11-3; unclear D gene. From germline, CDR1 is SGHNT and CDR2 YENEEA. The CDR3 runs to 13 residues. V was pared by 1 base and J by 6 bases, with 6 bases between. The CDR3 protein is CASSLGTAGELFF. For the CDR3, the DNA is TGTGCCAGCAGCTTAGGGACGGCCGGGGAGCTGTTTTTT.

This clone has a handful of counts. The chain carries TRBV10-3 and TRBJ1-2, with D maybe TRBD1 (5 bases). CDR3 size: 13 residues. V shed 3 bases and J shed 5 bases, with 10 bases lying between them. CDR1 is ENHRY and CDR2 is SYGVKD in the germline V gene. CDR3 coding DNA: TGTGCCATCAGTGACGAAGGGGCTTATGGCTACACCTTC. Residues: CAISDEGAYGYTF.

This chain's CDR3 is CSVVMGLNTEAFF. The CDR3 region has the DNA TGCAGCGTTGTAATGGGACTTAACACTGAAGCTTTCTTT. The V call is TRBV29-1, the J call TRBJ1-1; D is perhaps TRBD1 (5 bases). The germline gives CDR1 SQVTM, CDR2 ANQGSEA. The V gene lost 4 bases and the J gene lost 2 bases, with 11 bases spanning the gap. CDR3 length equals 13 residues. The full variable domain, with the rest looked up from reference TRBV29-1 and TRBJ1-1, is SAVISQKPSRDICQRGTSLTIQCQVDSQVTMMFWYRQQPGQSLTLIATANQGSEATYESGFVIDKFPISRPNLTFSTLTVSNMSPEDSSIYLCSVVMGLNTEAFFGQGTRLTVV.

DNA for the CDR3: TGTGCCAGCAGCTTAGCGCAAGGACAGGGGGCTAGGTACGAGCAGTACTTC. It codes for CASSLAQGQGARYEQYF. The chain carries TRBV7-9 and TRBJ2-7, with TRBD1 identical over 11 bases. The germline V gene encodes CDR1 SEHNR and CDR2 FQNEAQ (reference sequence). With 0 bases clipped from V and 4 bases from J, the junction kept 8 bases outside the gene matches. The CDR3 has 17 amino acids.

This clone occurred many times. The chain uses TRBV2 and TRBJ1-1; 8 bases map to TRBD1. Germline V gene lookup returns CDR1 SNHLY and CDR2 FYNNEI. With 5 bases clipped from V and 10 bases from J, the junction kept 3 bases outside the gene matches. This CDR3 has 11 amino acids. The CDR3 loop reads CASSPDRGAFF. CDR3 sequence (DNA): TGTGCCAGCAGTCCAGACAGGGGAGCTTTCTTT. Full variable domain (outside the CDR3, taken from reference TRBV2 and TRBJ1-1): EPEVTQTPSHQVTQMGQEVILRCVPISNHLYFYWYRQILGQKVEFLVSFYNNEISEKSEIFDDQFSVERPDGSNFTLKIRSTKLEDSAMYFCASSPDRGAFFGQGTRLTVV.

The chain employs TRBV7-9 and TRBJ1-1, with 9 bases fitting TRBD1. The germline V gene has CDR1 SEHNR and CDR2 FQNEAQ (reference sequence). The CDR3 runs 15 residues. V lost 5 bases and J lost 1; bases outside the gene matches: 5. This chain's CDR3 is CASSPRTGENTEAFF. CDR3 nucleotides: TGTGCCAGCAGCCCCCGGACAGGGGAGAACACTGAAGCTTTCTTT.

This clone was counted only a few times. The chain combines TRBV2 with TRBJ2-1, with D possibly being TRBD1 (5 bases). V shed 6 bases and J shed 9 bases, with 21 bases lying between them. The germline gives CDR1 SNHLY, CDR2 FYNNEI. This CDR3 has 15 residues. The CDR3 region is CASRRRAGPTVEQFF. CDR3 coding DNA: TGTGCCAGCAGGCGACGGGCAGGGCCTACAGTTGAGCAGTTCTTC.

This clone has only a few counts. This chain links TRBV7-9 with TRBJ2-1; D unclear. Looked up from germline, CDR1 is SEHNR and CDR2 is FQNEAQ (reference sequence). The V gene lost 0 bases and the J gene lost 7 bases, with 7 bases spanning the gap. CDR3 length: 13 amino acids. The CDR3 bases are TGTGCCAGCAGCTTAGCGCCGGTTAATGAGCAGTTCTTC. Amino acid sequence: CASSLAPVNEQFF.

This chain joins TRBV9 and TRBJ2-5; either TRBD1 or TRBD2 may fit D (5 bases each). CDR3 length: 15 residues. Trimming took 1 base from V and 5 from J, leaving 15 bases between them. Germline-derived CDR1 and CDR2 are SGDLS and YYNGEE. This CDR3 reads CASSVSQGPLETQYF. The DNA of the CDR3 is TGTGCCAGCAGCGTATCCCAGGGACCCCTGGAGACCCAGTACTTC.

This clone was counted a few times. This sequence joins TRBV30 and TRBJ1-6; D unresolved. The CDR3 has 14 residues. CDR1 GTSNPN and CDR2 SVGIG come from the germline V gene (reference sequence). The germline V and J ends were trimmed by 0 bases and 9 bases, with 12 bases remaining between them. The CDR3 DNA sequence: TGTGCCTGGAGTGTAGAAGGGAACGGTTCACCCCTCCACTTT. Its protein product is CAWSVEGNGSPLHF.

This clone was seen only a few times. This rearrangement joins TRBV4-3 to TRBJ1-1, with 10 bases that match TRBD1. Germline assignment: CDR1 LGHNA and CDR2 YSLEER. Trimming cost V 5 bases and J 4 bases; bases outside gene matches: 7. CDR3 length: 15 amino acids. This CDR3 is CASSIRQGATTEAFF. DNA of the CDR3: TGCGCCAGCAGCATCCGACAGGGGGCGACCACTGAAGCTTTCTTT.

The chain is built from TRBV14 and TRBJ2-5; TRBD1 matches 9 bases. This CDR3 comprises 16 residues. Germline V lookup: CDR1 SGHDN, CDR2 FVKESK. V was clipped by 4 bases and J by 6 bases; unmatched bases: 12. CDR3 in DNA: TGTGCCAGCAGCCGCACCGGGACAGGGATTAGGAAGACCCAGTACTTC. It codes for CASSRTGTGIRKTQYF.

In nucleotides, the CDR3 is TGCAGCGTTGGAGGAGGCGTCAGACCCTACGAGCAGTACTTC. This gives the protein CSVGGGVRPYEQYF. The rearrangement joins TRBV29-1 to TRBJ2-7, with TRBD2 as a possible D gene (5 bases). Looked up from germline, CDR1 is SQVTM and CDR2 is ANQGSEA. The CDR3 runs to 14 residues. Between the trimmed V and J ends, which lost 4 bases and 2 bases, there was a span of 15 bases.

V is TRBV28 and J is TRBJ1-2, with 8 bases matching TRBD1. V shed 8 bases and J 0 bases; nucleotides not matched to a gene: 8. Germline V lookup: CDR1 MDHEN, CDR2 SYDVKM. This CDR3 has 15 residues. In DNA, the CDR3 is TGTGCCAGCCTACAGGGGGGGACGGCTAACTATGGCTACACCTTC. Translation: CASLQGGTANYGYTF.

There are a few counts of this clone. The chain is built from TRBV19 and TRBJ2-4, with D unclear. The CDR3 is 15 amino acids. Looked up from germline, CDR1 is LNHDA and CDR2 is SQIVND (reference sequence). The ends were cut back, 4 bases at V and 0 bases at J, with 10 bases in the middle. The CDR3 loop is CASSKEFLAKNIQYF. In DNA, the CDR3 is TGTGCCAGTAGTAAAGAGTTCCTAGCCAAAAACATTCAGTACTTC.

The table lists this clone with a few counts. The chain uses TRBV5-4 and TRBJ1-1, with D possibly TRBD1 on 5 matching bases. This CDR3 has 14 amino acids. The V gene's germline CDR1 is SGHNT and CDR2 YYREEE (reference sequence). Trimming removed 2 bases from V and 6 bases from J, with 14 bases in between. For the CDR3, the DNA is TGTGCCAGCAGCTTTACGGGGAGGGGTCCTGAAGCTTTCTTT. Its translation is CASSFTGRGPEAFF.

This clone came up a few times. CDR3 loop: CASSRSGSLSYEQYF. In DNA, the CDR3 is TGTGCCAGCAGCCGGAGTGGGAGCCTATCCTACGAGCAGTACTTC. The chain links TRBV7-2 to TRBJ2-7, with a possible D match to TRBD2 (5 bases). The germline V gene has CDR1 SGHTA and CDR2 FQGNSA. The CDR3 sequence is 15 residues long. V was shortened by 5 bases and J by 1 base, with 15 bases between the two germline ends. Combining the CDR3 with reference TRBV7-2 and TRBJ2-7 gives the whole variable domain GAGVSQSPSNKVTEKGKDVELRCDPISGHTALYWYRQSLGQGLEFLIYFQGNSAPDKSGLPSDRFSAERTGGSVSTLTIQRTQQEDSAVYLCASSRSGSLSYEQYFGPGTRLTVT.

This chain connects TRBV19 to TRBJ2-1, with D perhaps being TRBD1 or TRBD2 (6 bases each). The CDR3 totals 15 residues. Germline V gene data show CDR1 as LNHDA and CDR2 as SQIVND (reference sequence). With 1 base removed from V and 6 bases from J, the gap between germline ends came to 13 bases. The chain's CDR3 is CASSIGLQGGNEQFF. CDR3 DNA: TGTGCCAGTAGTATAGGTCTACAGGGAGGCAATGAGCAGTTCTTC.